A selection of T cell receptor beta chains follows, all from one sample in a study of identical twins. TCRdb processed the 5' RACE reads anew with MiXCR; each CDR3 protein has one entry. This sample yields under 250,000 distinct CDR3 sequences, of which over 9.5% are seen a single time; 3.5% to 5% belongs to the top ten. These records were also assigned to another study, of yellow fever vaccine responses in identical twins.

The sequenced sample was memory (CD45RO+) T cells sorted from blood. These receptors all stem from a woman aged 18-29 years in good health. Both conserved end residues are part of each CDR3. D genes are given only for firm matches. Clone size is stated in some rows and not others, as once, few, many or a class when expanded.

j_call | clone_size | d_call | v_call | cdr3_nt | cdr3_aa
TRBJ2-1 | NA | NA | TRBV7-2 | TGTGCCAGCAGCCCGGCACACAATGAGCAGTTCTTC | CASSPAHNEQFF
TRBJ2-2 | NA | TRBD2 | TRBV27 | TGTGCCAGCCGATCAGCGGGGGAGAACACCGGGGAGCTGTTTTTT | CASRSAGENTGELFF
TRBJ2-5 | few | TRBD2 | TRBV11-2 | TGTGCCAGCAGCCCAACTAGCGGGGGGGCCGTGGAGACCCAGTACTTC | CASSPTSGGAVETQYF
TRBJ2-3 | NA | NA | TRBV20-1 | TGCAGTGCTTTACAGGGCCTTATCAGCACAGATACGCAGTATTTT | CSALQGLISTDTQYF
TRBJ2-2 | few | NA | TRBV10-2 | TGCGCCAGCAGGGCTAGCGCGAACACCGGGGAGCTGTTTTTT | CASRASANTGELFF
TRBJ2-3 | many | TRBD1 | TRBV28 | TGTGCCAGCAGCCCAGGGGGCGCGACAGATACGCAGTATTTT | CASSPGGATDTQYF
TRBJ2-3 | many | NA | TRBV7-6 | TGTGCCAGCAGCTTATTTCCAAGGACTAGCACAGATACGCAGTATTTT | CASSLFPRTSTDTQYF
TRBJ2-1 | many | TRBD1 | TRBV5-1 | TGCGCCAGCAGCTATGGACAGGGTCTTAGGGATGAGCAGTTCTTC | CASSYGQGLRDEQFF
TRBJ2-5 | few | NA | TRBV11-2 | TGTGCCAGCAGCTTAGATGGGTTGGTTCAAGAGACCCAGTACTTC | CASSLDGLVQETQYF
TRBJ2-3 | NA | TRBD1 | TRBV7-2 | TGTGCCAGCAGCTCTACTCGGACAGGGGGCCCGGATACGCAGTATTTT | CASSSTRTGGPDTQYF
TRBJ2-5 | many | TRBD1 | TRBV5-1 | TGCGCCAGCAGCCAGAAAGGGACAGGGGATGAGACCCAGTACTTC | CASSQKGTGDETQYF
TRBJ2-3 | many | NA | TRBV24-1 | TGTGCCACCAGTGAATCCGGGGCCACAGATACGCAGTATTTT | CATSESGATDTQYF
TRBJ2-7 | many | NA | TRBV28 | TGTGCCAGCAGTTGGGGGCTCAGGGGTCGGATTGGGGCATACGAGCAGTACTTC | CASSWGLRGRIGAYEQYF
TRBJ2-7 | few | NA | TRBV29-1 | TGCAGCGTTGTAGGAAGGTTCCCTGTCTACGAGCAGTACTTC | CSVVGRFPVYEQYF
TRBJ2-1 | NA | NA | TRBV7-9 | TGTGCCAGGAGCCTGGGGCTCCCATCCTACAATGAGCAGTTCTTC | CARSLGLPSYNEQFF
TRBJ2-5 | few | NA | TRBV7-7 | TGTGAAAGAGTCATCGGAGAGACCCAGTACTTC | CERVIGETQYF
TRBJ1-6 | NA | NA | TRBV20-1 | TGCAGTGCTAGACCAAGACAGAGCTCCTATAATTCACCCCTCCACTTT | CSARPRQSSYNSPLHF
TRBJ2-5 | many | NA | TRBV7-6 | TGTGCCAGCAGCTTAGGGCCGCAAGAGACCCAGTACTTC | CASSLGPQETQYF
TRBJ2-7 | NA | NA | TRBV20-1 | TGCAGTGTCTTGTTGGACAGAGGCTCCTACGAGCAGTACTTC | CSVLLDRGSYEQYF
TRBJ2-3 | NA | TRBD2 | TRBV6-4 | TGTGCCAACTTTAGCGGGAGGGCCAAAGATACGCAGTATTTT | CANFSGRAKDTQYF
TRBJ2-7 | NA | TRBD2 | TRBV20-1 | TGCAGTGCTAGGACTAGCGGAGCCTCGCAGTACTTC | CSARTSGASQYF
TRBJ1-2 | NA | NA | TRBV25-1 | TGTGCCAGCAGTGAATCGGGCAGGAGCTATGGCTACACCTTC | CASSESGRSYGYTF
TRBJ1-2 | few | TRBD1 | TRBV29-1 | TGCAGCGCTTCCCGGGACAGGGCGGCGGGAGGCTACACCTTC | CSASRDRAAGGYTF
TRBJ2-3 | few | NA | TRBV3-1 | TGTGCCAGCAGCCCAAAAAGGGTTTCAGATACGCAGTATTTT | CASSPKRVSDTQYF
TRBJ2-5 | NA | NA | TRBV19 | TGTGCCAGTAGCGACACCCCGGGAGCCATTCAAGAGACCCAGTACTTC | CASSDTPGAIQETQYF
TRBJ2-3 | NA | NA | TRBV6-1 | TGTGCCAGCAGTCTCATCGGACAGAGCACAGATACGCAGTATTTT | CASSLIGQSTDTQYF
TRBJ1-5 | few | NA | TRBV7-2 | TGTGCCAGCAGCTTAAAAATTAGCAATCAGCCCCAGCATTTT | CASSLKISNQPQHF
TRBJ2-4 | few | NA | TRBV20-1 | TGCAGTGCTAAGGGTCCGGGATTAGCCAAAAACATTCAGTACTTC | CSAKGPGLAKNIQYF
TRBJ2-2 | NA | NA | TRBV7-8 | TGTGCCAGCAGCCCCCGTCTCGGGGAGCTGTTTTTT | CASSPRLGELFF
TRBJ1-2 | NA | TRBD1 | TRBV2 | TGTGCCAGCCGACAGGGACCTACTAACTATGGCTACACCTTC | CASRQGPTNYGYTF
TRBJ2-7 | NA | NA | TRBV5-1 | TGCGCCAGCAGCACGGAACCCTACGAGCAGTACTTC | CASSTEPYEQYF
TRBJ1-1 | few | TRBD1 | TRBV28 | TGTGCCAGCAGTGGGGGACAGGGGCGGTGGAACACTGAAGCTTTCTTT | CASSGGQGRWNTEAFF
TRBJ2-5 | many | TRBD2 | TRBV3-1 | TGTGCCAGCAGCCAATCTCTAGCGGGGTGGGAGACCCAGTACTTC | CASSQSLAGWETQYF
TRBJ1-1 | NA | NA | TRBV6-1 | TGTGCCAGCAGTCGGAGGGGCCTCACGAACACTGAAGCTTTCTTT | CASSRRGLTNTEAFF
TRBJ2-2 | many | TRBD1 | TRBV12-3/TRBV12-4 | TGTGCCAGCAGTTCCAAGACAGGGGGCCGGACCGGGGAGCTGTTTTTT | CASSSKTGGRTGELFF
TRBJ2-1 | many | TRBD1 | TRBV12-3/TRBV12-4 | TGTGCCAGCAGCCCTAACCAGGGGGAAGGCAATGAGCAGTTCTTC | CASSPNQGEGNEQFF
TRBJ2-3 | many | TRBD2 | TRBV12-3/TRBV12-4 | TGTGCCAGCAGTCCCCAAGCGGGAGGTGCAGATACGCAGTATTTT | CASSPQAGGADTQYF
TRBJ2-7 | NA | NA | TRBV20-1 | TGCAGTGCTAGAGATCTTGCGGACCCGAGCGGGCAGTACTTC | CSARDLADPSGQYF
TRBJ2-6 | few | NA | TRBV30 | TGTGCCTGGAGTGTGGCCCCCTCTGGGGCCAACGTCCTGACTTTC | CAWSVAPSGANVLTF
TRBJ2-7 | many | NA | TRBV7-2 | TGTGCCAGCAGCTTAGCCCAGGAGGTTGTCTACGAGCAGTACTTC | CASSLAQEVVYEQYF
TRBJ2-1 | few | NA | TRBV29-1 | TGCAGCGTTGATGGGTCGGGGGAAATCTACAATGAGCAGTTCTTC | CSVDGSGEIYNEQFF
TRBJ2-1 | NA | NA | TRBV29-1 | TGCAGCGTTGAAGATTTCTGGATGAGCTCCTACAATGAGCAGTTCTTC | CSVEDFWMSSYNEQFF
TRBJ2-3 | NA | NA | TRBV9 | TGTGCCAGCAGCGTGGACAGCACAGATACGCAGTATTTT | CASSVDSTDTQYF
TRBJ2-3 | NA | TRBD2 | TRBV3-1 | TGTGCCAGCAGCCGTAGCGGGGCTAGCACAGATACGCAGTATTTT | CASSRSGASTDTQYF
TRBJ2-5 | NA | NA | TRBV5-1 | TGCGCCAGCAGCTCAGGGACCCGAGAAGAGACCCAGTACTTC | CASSSGTREETQYF
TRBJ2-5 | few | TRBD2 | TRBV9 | TGTGCCAGCAGCGTAGACAGCGGGACGTACCAAGAGACCCAGTACTTC | CASSVDSGTYQETQYF
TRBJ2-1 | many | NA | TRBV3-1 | TGTGCCAGCAGCCCCGAGATGGGCAAAAACAATGAGCAGTTCTTC | CASSPEMGKNNEQFF
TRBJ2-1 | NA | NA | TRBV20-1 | TGCAGTGCTAGAGACGGTGGGGGCTACAATGAGCAGTTCTTC | CSARDGGGYNEQFF
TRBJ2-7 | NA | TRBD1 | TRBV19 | TGTGCCAGTAGTGTACGGACAGGTTGGGAACCCGAGCAGTACTTC | CASSVRTGWEPEQYF
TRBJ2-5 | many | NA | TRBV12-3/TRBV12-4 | TGTGCCAGCAGTTTAAACCTCCAAGAGACCCAGTACTTC | CASSLNLQETQYF
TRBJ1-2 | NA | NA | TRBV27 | TGTGCCAGCAGTAGCGATTTAGGAGGGGCCAACTATGGCTACACCTTC | CASSSDLGGANYGYTF
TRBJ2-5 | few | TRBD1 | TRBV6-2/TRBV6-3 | TGTGCCAGCAGCCGTGGACAGGGACCTCAAGAGACCCAGTACTTC | CASSRGQGPQETQYF
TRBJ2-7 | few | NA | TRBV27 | TGTGCCAGCAGTTTATCGTTCGCAGTCTCCTACGAGCAGTACTTC | CASSLSFAVSYEQYF